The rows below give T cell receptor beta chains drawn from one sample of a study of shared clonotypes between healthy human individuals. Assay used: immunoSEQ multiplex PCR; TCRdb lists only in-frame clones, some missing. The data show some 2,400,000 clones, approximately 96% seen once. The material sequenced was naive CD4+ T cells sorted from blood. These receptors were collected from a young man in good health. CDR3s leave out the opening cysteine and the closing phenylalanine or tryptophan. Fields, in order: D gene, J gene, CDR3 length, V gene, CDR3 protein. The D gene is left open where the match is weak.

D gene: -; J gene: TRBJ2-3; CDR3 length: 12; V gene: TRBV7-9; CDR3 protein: ASSLATDGDTQY
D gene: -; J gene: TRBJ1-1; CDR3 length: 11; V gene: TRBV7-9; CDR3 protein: ASSSQGNTEAF
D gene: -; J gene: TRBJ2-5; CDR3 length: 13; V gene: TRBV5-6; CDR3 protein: ASSFETGLQETQY
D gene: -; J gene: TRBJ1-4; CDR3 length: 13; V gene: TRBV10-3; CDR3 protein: AISESQNRAEKLF
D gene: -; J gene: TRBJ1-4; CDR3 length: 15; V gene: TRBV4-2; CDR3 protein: ASSSIPGESTNEKLF
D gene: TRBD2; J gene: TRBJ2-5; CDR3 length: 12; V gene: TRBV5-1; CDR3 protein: ASSRAGEAETQY
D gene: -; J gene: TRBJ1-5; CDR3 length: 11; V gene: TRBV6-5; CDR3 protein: ASSPQPNQPQH
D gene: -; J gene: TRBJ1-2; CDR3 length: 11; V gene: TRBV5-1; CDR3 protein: ASSSDSSYGYT
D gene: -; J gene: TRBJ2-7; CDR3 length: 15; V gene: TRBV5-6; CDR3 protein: ASSFGSLAPDLYEQY
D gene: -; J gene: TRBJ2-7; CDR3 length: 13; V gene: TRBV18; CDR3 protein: ASSPDMGFSYEQY
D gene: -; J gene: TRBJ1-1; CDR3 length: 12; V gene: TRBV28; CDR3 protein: ASSLNDVAARAF
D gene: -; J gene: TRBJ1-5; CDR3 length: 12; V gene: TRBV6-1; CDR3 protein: ASSEGWGDQPQH
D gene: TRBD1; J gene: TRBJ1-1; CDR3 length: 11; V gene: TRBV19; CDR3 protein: ASSKDRVPEAF
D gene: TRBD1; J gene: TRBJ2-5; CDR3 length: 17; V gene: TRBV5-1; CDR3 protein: ASSLEGSGGTGPQETQY
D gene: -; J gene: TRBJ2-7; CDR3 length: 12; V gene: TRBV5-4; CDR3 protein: ASSLHPGVYEQY
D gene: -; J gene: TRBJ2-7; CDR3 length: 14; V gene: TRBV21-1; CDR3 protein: ASSKVKPAAGHEQY
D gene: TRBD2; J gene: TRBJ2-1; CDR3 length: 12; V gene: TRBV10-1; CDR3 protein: ASSESGRGGEQF
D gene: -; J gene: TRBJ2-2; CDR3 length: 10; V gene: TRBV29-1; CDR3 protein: SVGYAAGELF
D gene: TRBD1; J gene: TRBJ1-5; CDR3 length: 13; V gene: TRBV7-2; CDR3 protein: ASSTTGVNNQPQH
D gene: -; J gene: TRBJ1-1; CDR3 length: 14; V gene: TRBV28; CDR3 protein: ASPPSPGTQNTEAF
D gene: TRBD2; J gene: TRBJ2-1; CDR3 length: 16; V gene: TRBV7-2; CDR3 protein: ASSRATLAGVTYNEQF
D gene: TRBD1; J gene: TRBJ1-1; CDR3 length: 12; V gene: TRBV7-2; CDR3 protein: ASSLRQGDAEAF
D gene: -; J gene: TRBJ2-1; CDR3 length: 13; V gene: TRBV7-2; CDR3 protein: ASRSPSGSYNEQF
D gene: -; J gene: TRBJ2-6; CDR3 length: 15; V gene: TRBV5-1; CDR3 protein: ASSFSFGSSGANVLT
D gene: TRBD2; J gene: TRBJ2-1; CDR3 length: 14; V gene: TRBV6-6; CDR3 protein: ASRGLAGRSYNEQF
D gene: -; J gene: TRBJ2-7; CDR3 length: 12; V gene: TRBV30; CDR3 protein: AWSVQGWAYEQY
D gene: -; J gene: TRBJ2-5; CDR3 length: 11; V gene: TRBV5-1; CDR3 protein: ASSYPGGETQY
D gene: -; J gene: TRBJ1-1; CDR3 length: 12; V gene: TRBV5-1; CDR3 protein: ASSFQTANTEAF
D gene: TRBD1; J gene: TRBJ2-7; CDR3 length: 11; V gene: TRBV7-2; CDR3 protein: ASRDRITYEQY
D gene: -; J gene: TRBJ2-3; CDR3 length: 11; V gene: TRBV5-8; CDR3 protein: APTRTSTDTQY
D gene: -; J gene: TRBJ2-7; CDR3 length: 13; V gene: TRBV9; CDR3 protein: ASSVDGMLNYEQY
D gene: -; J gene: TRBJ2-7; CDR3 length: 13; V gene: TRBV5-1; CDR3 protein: ASSLDQGRNYEQY
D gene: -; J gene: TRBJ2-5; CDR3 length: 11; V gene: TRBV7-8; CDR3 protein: ASSLGPQETQY
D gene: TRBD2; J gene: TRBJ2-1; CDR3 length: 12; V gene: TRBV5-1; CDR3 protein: ASRSGGIYNEQF
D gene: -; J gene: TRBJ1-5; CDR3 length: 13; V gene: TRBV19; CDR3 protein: ASSIGGWDNQPQH
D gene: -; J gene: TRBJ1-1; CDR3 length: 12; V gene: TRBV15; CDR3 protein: ATSRSSGPTEAF